Each of the 12 T cell receptor beta chains below was sequenced from the same sample in a study of siplizumab effects on memory and regulatory T cells. The table came from immunoSEQ multiplex PCR; TCRdb's copy has only in-frame clones and leaves some out. The table has 100,000 or so clones, about 91% seen once. The sample was Tregs sorted from blood. These receptors were taken from a human donor in good health.

CDR3 sequence (DNA): TGTGCCAGCACCTTCCAGACAGGTCGAATCTACGAGCAGTACTTC. Amino acid sequence: CASTFQTGRIYEQYF. The gene calls are TRBV7-8 and TRBJ2-7, with D tentatively TRBD1 (6 bases). The CDR3 extends over 15 amino acids. V lost 7 bases and J 3 bases, leaving 19 bases between the germline ends. CDR1 and CDR2 from the germline V gene are SGHVS and FQNEAQ.

J is TRBJ2-1 and V is TRBV10-1, with TRBD1 as a possible D gene (7 bases). The V gene lost 5 bases and the J gene lost 10 bases, with 21 bases spanning the gap. Germline V gives CDR1 WNHNN, CDR2 SYGVQD (reference sequence). This CDR3 has 15 residues. CDR3 amino acids: CASSPSGLLGGEQFF. CDR3 bases: TGCGCCAGCAGTCCGAGCGGGCTTCTAGGGGGCGAGCAGTTCTTC.

The chain carries TRBV7-3 and TRBJ2-1; TRBD2 aligns across 8 bases. Germline V gives CDR1 SGHTA, CDR2 FQGTGA. The CDR3 has 15 residues. The junction had 1 base not matched to a gene; V was cut back by 1 base and J by 2 bases. The CDR3 region has the DNA TGTGCCAGCAGCTTAATAGCGGGGACCTACAATGAGCAGTTCTTC. It is translated as CASSLIAGTYNEQFF.

The genes are TRBV6-1 and TRBJ2-2, with TRBD1 as a possible D gene (6 bases). Per germline, CDR1 MNHNS and CDR2 SASEGT. The CDR3 is 16 residues long. V shed 4 bases and J shed 0 bases, with 12 bases lying between them. The CDR3 nucleotides are TGTGCCAGCAGTGGAGTCAGGGGCTCGAACACCGGGGAGCTGTTTTTT. Amino acid sequence: CASSGVRGSNTGELFF.

The V call is TRBV6-1, the J call TRBJ2-7, with 7 nucleotides matching TRBD1. The V gene end was trimmed by 7 bases and the J gene end by 0 bases; junction bases not matched to a gene: 6. Per the germline V gene, CDR1 is MNHNS and CDR2 is SASEGT. The CDR3 has 14 amino acids. The CDR3 here is CASKGQLNSYEQYF. The CDR3 DNA follows: TGTGCCAGCAAGGGACAGCTCAACTCCTACGAGCAGTACTTC.

V gene TRBV7-9 combines with J gene TRBJ1-4, with no clear D. Germline-derived CDR1 and CDR2 are SEHNR and FQNEAQ (reference sequence). Trimming shortened V by 1 base and J by 7 bases, and 13 bases separated the two germline ends. There are 15 residues in the CDR3. The CDR3 sequence: CASSLELKRGEKLFF. The CDR3 DNA reads TGTGCCAGCAGCTTAGAGCTCAAACGGGGTGAAAAACTGTTTTTT.

The genes are TRBV5-1 and TRBJ2-3, with 8 bases that match TRBD1. After removal of 2 bases from V and 4 bases from J, the junction contained 6 bases not matched to a gene. The CDR3 extends over 15 amino acids. The V gene's germline CDR1 is SGHRS and CDR2 YFSETQ. DNA of the CDR3: TGCGCCAGCAGCTTAGGACAGGGCAAGCCAGATACGCAGTATTTT. Encoded protein: CASSLGQGKPDTQYF.

This chain links TRBV5-1 with TRBJ2-2; tentative D call: TRBD1 (6 bases). Trimming left V 4 bases short and J 5 bases short, with 15 bases between. Germline V gene data show CDR1 as SGHRS and CDR2 as YFSETQ. This CDR3 spans 15 amino acids. The CDR3 DNA reads as TGCGCCAGCAGCAAGGACAGACCCGGAACCGGGGAGCTGTTTTTT. This encodes CASSKDRPGTGELFF. Complete variable domain (other parts from reference TRBV5-1 and TRBJ2-2): KAGVTQTPRYLIKTRGQQVTLSCSPISGHRSVSWYQQTPGQGLQFLFEYFSETQRNKGNFPGRFSGRQFSNSRSEMNVSTLELGDSALYLCASSKDRPGTGELFFGEGSRLTVL.

V is TRBV5-6 and J is TRBJ1-1; no clear D gene. Trimming pared 0 bases from V and 1 base from J, leaving 10 bases between. Germline-derived CDR1 and CDR2 are SGHDT and YYEEEE. The CDR3 loop spans 15 amino acids. The DNA of the CDR3 is TGTGCCAGCAGCTTGGTGGCTGGGTCGAACACTGAAGCTTTCTTT. Protein: CASSLVAGSNTEAFF.

The CDR3 loop is CATNRNYGYTF. CDR3 nucleotides: TGTGCCACAAACAGGAACTATGGCTACACCTTC. V is TRBV6-6 and J is TRBJ1-2; a weak D match, TRBD1 (5 bases). V lost 10 bases to trimming and J lost 2 bases, with 8 bases between them. The CDR3 has 11 amino acids. The germline V gene has CDR1 MNHNY and CDR2 SVGAGI (reference sequence).

V gene TRBV5-1 combines with J gene TRBJ2-3; TRBD2 agrees at 8 bases. This CDR3 has 16 residues. Losses at the gene ends were 4 bases for V and 6 bases for J; bases not matched to a gene: 13. Per the germline V gene, CDR1 is SGHRS and CDR2 is YFSETQ. The CDR3 region is CASSRLATGGGDTQYF. The CDR3 coding sequence is TGCGCCAGCAGCCGACTAGCCACGGGAGGGGGGGATACGCAGTATTTT. The whole variable domain, remainder taken from reference TRBV5-1 and TRBJ2-3, is KAGVTQTPRYLIKTRGQQVTLSCSPISGHRSVSWYQQTPGQGLQFLFEYFSETQRNKGNFPGRFSGRQFSNSRSEMNVSTLELGDSALYLCASSRLATGGGDTQYFGPGTRLTVL.

The CDR3 protein is CASSSEAGVGTEAFF. CDR3 in DNA: TGCGCCAGCAGCTCGGAGGCAGGGGTTGGGACTGAAGCTTTCTTT. The chain employs TRBV5-1 and TRBJ1-1; D might be TRBD1 (6 bases). CDR1 and CDR2 (germline): SGHRS, YFSETQ. The CDR3 contains 15 residues. With 3 bases removed from V and 5 bases from J, the gap between germline ends came to 17 bases.